This T cell receptor (beta chain) came from a study of cytomegalovirus exposure and HLA in healthy donors. Study details: Of the donors genotyped, some 400 in all, about 81% fell in the Caucasian-associated ancestry cluster.

General observations from the study: Indistinguishable V segments, including TRBV6-2 and TRBV6-3, were excluded. Researchers reported from a later analysis that most CMV-associated TCR beta chains appeared HLA-restricted.

Healthy people donating bone marrow made up the donors. To note about this clone: Its target is not known.

V gave up 4 bases and J gave up 4 bases; unmatched junction bases: 12. The CDR3 has 16 amino acids. The V gene's germline CDR1 is SNHLY and CDR2 FYNNEI. The PCR had 60 Vbeta and 13 Jbeta primers. Repertoires were generated with immunoSEQ multiplex PCR, while TCRdb's copy carries only in-frame clones and drops some. The data show roughly 130,000 clones, with 74% seen just once and almost 6% held by the top ten. The V and J genes are TRBV2 and TRBJ2-7; 8 positions match TRBD1. The sequenced sample consisted of PBMCs. The TCR comes from a woman in her 50s in good health and CMV-seropositive. CDR3 sequence (DNA): TGTGCCAGCAGTGCACCGTGGACAGGGTCGGGTTACGAGCAGTACTTC. Encoded protein: CASSAPWTGSGYEQYF.